The 7 T cell receptor beta chains below come from one sample, sequenced in a study of cytomegalovirus exposure and HLA in healthy donors. The PCR made use of 60 Vbeta and 13 Jbeta primers. Some clones are missing from TCRdb's copy, which holds only in-frame ones; the method was immunoSEQ multiplex PCR. The sample lists about 230,000 clones, roughly 89% occurring once. The sample taken for sequencing was PBMCs. The receptor set was obtained from a woman aged 18-29 years in good health and CMV-seronegative.

The rearrangement links TRBV5-6 to TRBJ2-7; the match to TRBD1 covers 7 bases. V lost 1 base and J lost 5; bases outside the gene matches: 6. The germline V gene encodes CDR1 SGHDT and CDR2 YYEEEE. This CDR3 comprises 14 residues. The CDR3 DNA follows: TGTGCCAGCAGCTTGTCCCTGGACAGGCACGAGCAGTACTTC. Translating gives CASSLSLDRHEQYF.

The chain recombines TRBV5-1 with TRBJ2-1, with 8 bases identical to TRBD2. Per germline, CDR1 SGHRS and CDR2 YFSETQ. Trimming took 1 base from V and 3 from J; bases not matched to a gene: 3. The CDR3 length is 15 residues. The CDR3 sequence is CASSLNGGGYNEQFF. DNA of the CDR3: TGCGCCAGCAGCTTGAACGGGGGGGGCTACAATGAGCAGTTCTTC.

This chain's CDR3 is CASSYSGGADTQYF. CDR3 DNA sequence: TGTGCCAGCAGTTACTCCGGGGGAGCAGATACGCAGTATTTT. The chain combines TRBV6-5 with TRBJ2-3; tentative D call: TRBD2 (6 bases). The CDR3 loop spans 14 amino acids. CDR1 and CDR2 from the germline V gene are MNHEY and SVGAGI. Deletions cut 0 bases from V and 4 bases from J, with 8 bases between.

This clone occurred a few times. The chain is built from TRBV29-1 and TRBJ1-1; 8 nucleotides match TRBD1. Losses at the gene ends were 5 bases for V and 4 bases for J; bases not matched to a gene: 9. Germline-derived CDR1 and CDR2 are SQVTM and ANQGSEA. The CDR3 is 14 amino acids. In nucleotides, the CDR3 is TGCAGCGTTACACCAGGGGGCAGGTTCACTGAAGCTTTCTTT. Protein product: CSVTPGGRFTEAFF. Based on the CDR3 plus reference TRBV29-1 and TRBJ1-1, the full variable domain is SAVISQKPSRDICQRGTSLTIQCQVDSQVTMMFWYRQQPGQSLTLIATANQGSEATYESGFVIDKFPISRPNLTFSTLTVSNMSPEDSSIYLCSVTPGGRFTEAFFGQGTRLTVV.

This chain joins TRBV5-1 and TRBJ1-1; D unclear. V was cut by 4 bases and J by 4 bases, with 14 bases left in between. Germline CDR1 and CDR2: SGHRS and YFSETQ. The CDR3 length is 14 residues. The CDR3 loop reads CASSEGFLGTEAFF. Here the CDR3 DNA reads TGCGCCAGCAGCGAGGGTTTTCTAGGCACTGAAGCTTTCTTT.

The rearrangement uses TRBV4-3 and TRBJ1-1, with 10 bases fitting TRBD1. The ends lost 1 base at V and 6 bases at J; junction bases unmatched: 2. In germline, CDR1 is LGHNA, CDR2 YSLEER. CDR3 length: 14 residues. CDR3 amino acids: CASSQAGQGAEAFF. CDR3 sequence (DNA): TGCGCCAGCAGCCAAGCCGGACAGGGGGCTGAAGCTTTCTTT.

This chain connects TRBV6-6 to TRBJ2-7; weak D call: TRBD1 (5 bases). The V end was cut by 0 bases, the J end by 6 bases, with 18 bases between. The CDR3 extends over 16 amino acids. Per the germline V gene, CDR1 is MNHNY and CDR2 is SVGAGI (reference sequence). The CDR3 nucleotides are TGTGCCAGCAGTTACTCCGGCAGGGTGGACGCTGGCGAGCAGTACTTC. Translated, it gives CASSYSGRVDAGEQYF.